This passage covers 18 T cell receptor beta chains from one sample sequenced in a study of cytomegalovirus exposure and HLA in healthy donors. Both 60 Vbeta primers and 13 Jbeta primers went into the PCR. TCRdb keeps only in-frame clones here, not all; method: immunoSEQ multiplex PCR. The repertoire holds around 120,000 clones, about 80% seen once, with around 2% in the top ten. The sample taken for sequencing was PBMCs. The receptors here all came from a man aged 18 to 30 in good health and CMV-seronegative.

This chain links TRBV10-2 with TRBJ1-1; 8 nucleotides align to TRBD1. Germline V CDR1 and CDR2: WSHSY, SAAADI. The junction had 12 bases not matched to a gene; V was cut back by 7 bases and J by 5 bases. The CDR3 consists of 15 residues. This chain's CDR3 is CASNQGTGGRTEAFF. CDR3 sequence (DNA): TGCGCCAGCAATCAGGGGACAGGTGGAAGGACTGAAGCTTTCTTT.

V is TRBV5-1 and J is TRBJ2-5; unclear D gene. The J call may be faulty, since TRBJ2-7 better matches the DNA end. This CDR3 is built from 17 residues. The germline CDR1 and CDR2 sequences are SGHRS and YFSETQ. The CDR3 is CASSLYPTPSSSYEQYF. CDR3 in DNA: TGCGCCAGCAGCTTGTACCCGACTCCTTCTAGCTCCTACGAGCAGTACTTC.

The chain links TRBV2 to TRBJ2-5; 11 nucleotides match TRBD2. After removal of 6 bases from V and 3 bases from J, the junction contained 3 bases not matched to a gene. Germline V gene lookup returns CDR1 SNHLY and CDR2 FYNNEI. CDR3 length: 14 residues. As DNA, the CDR3 is TGTGCCAGCAGGCCGGGACTAGCGGAAGAGACCCAGTACTTC. Amino acids: CASRPGLAEETQYF.

CDR3 nucleotides: TGTGCCATCAGTGAGGGGAGAACTAACTATGGCTACACCTTC. It yields the protein CAISEGRTNYGYTF. The chain joins TRBV10-3 to TRBJ1-2, with unresolved D. V was cut by 2 bases and J by 0 bases, with 7 bases left in between. The CDR3 runs to 14 residues. Germline assignment: CDR1 ENHRY and CDR2 SYGVKD.

The chain recombines TRBV9 with TRBJ1-4; weak D call: TRBD1 (6 bases). The CDR3 is made up of 15 amino acids. CDR1 is SGDLS, CDR2 YYNGEE, per germline. Trimming left V 4 bases short and J 5 bases short, with 15 bases between. The CDR3, as DNA: TGTGCCAGCAGCAGCTACGCAAGGGGGAATGAAAAACTGTTTTTT. Its protein product is CASSSYARGNEKLFF.

The J gene is TRBJ2-2, the V gene TRBV14; D is undetermined. The CDR3 runs to 13 residues. The V and J ends lost 4 bases and 0 bases respectively, with 3 bases between them. CDR1 SGHDN and CDR2 FVKESK come from the germline V gene. The chain's CDR3 is CASSPANTGELFF. CDR3 in DNA: TGTGCCAGCAGCCCCGCGAACACCGGGGAGCTGTTTTTT.

The J gene is TRBJ2-7, the V gene TRBV4-3; weak D call: TRBD2 (10 bases). Trimming stripped 0 bases from V and 2 bases from J, with 17 bases between. Germline V lookup: CDR1 LGHNA, CDR2 YSLEER. There are 17 residues in the CDR3. CDR3 bases: TGCGCCAGCAGCCAAGATGGGACAGGGACTAGCGCCTACGAGCAGTACTTC. Protein sequence: CASSQDGTGTSAYEQYF.

V gene TRBV9 combines with J gene TRBJ1-2; D is undetermined. The V end lost 0 bases, the J end lost 2 bases, and 8 bases lay between the germline ends. Germline CDR1 SGDLS, CDR2 YYNGEE. The CDR3 runs to 14 residues. The CDR3 bases are TGTGCCAGCAGCGTAGGAGGAGTCAACTATGGCTACACCTTC. Encoded protein: CASSVGGVNYGYTF.

The rearrangement joins TRBV6-6 to TRBJ2-7; TRBD1 might be the D (6 bases). There are 15 residues in the CDR3. V was shortened by 1 base and J by 2 bases, with 12 bases between the two germline ends. Germline lookup yields CDR1 MNHNY and CDR2 SVGAGI (reference sequence). CDR3 sequence: CASSYLQGQTYEQYF. The CDR3 nucleotides read TGTGCCAGCAGTTACTTACAGGGCCAGACCTACGAGCAGTACTTC.

V is TRBV5-8 and J is TRBJ2-7; a possible D gene is TRBD1 (5 bases). Trimming removed 5 bases from V and 11 bases from J, with 20 bases in between. Germline V lookup: CDR1 SGHTS, CDR2 YDEGEE. CDR3 length: 13 amino acids. The CDR3 region has the DNA TGTGCCAGCAGTCAAGGCGGACATACCACGGAGTACTTC. Protein product: CASSQGGHTTEYF.

The genes are TRBV2 and TRBJ1-2, with TRBD1 matching 8 bases. CDR3 length equals 12 residues. The germline V gene has CDR1 SNHLY and CDR2 FYNNEI. Trimming at V came to 4 bases and at J to 8 bases, leaving 3 bases not matched to a gene. The CDR3 spells CASSGTGSGYTF. Written as DNA, the CDR3 is TGTGCCAGCAGTGGGACAGGGTCCGGCTACACCTTC.

The J gene is TRBJ1-6, the V gene TRBV13, with a weak D call TRBD1 (5 bases). The V gene's germline CDR1 is PRHDT and CDR2 FYEKMQ (reference sequence). The CDR3 extends over 13 amino acids. The ends were cut back, 5 bases at V and 5 bases at J, with 7 bases in the middle. The CDR3: CASSLRDNSPLHF. CDR3 coding DNA: TGTGCCAGCAGCCTCAGGGATAATTCACCCCTCCACTTT. Drawing the rest from reference TRBV13 and TRBJ1-6, the complete variable domain is AAGVIQSPRHLIKEKRETATLKCYPIPRHDTVYWYQQGPGQDPQFLISFYEKMQSDKGSIPDRFSAQQFSDYHSELNMSSLELGDSALYFCASSLRDNSPLHFGNGTRLTVT.

This clone appeared a single time. The chain joins TRBV28 to TRBJ1-2; possibly TRBD1 for D (5 bases). Trimming removed 2 bases from V and 4 bases from J, with 14 bases in between. Germline V lookup: CDR1 MDHEN, CDR2 SYDVKM. There are 15 residues in the CDR3. CDR3 residues: CASSLGGKTTYGYTF. DNA for the CDR3: TGTGCCAGCAGTTTAGGGGGGAAGACAACCTATGGCTACACCTTC.

The table lists this clone with a few counts. The V call is TRBV5-1, the J call TRBJ1-4, with 7 positions matching TRBD1. The CDR3 loop spans 14 amino acids. The germline CDR1 and CDR2 sequences are SGHRS and YFSETQ. The V and J ends lost 4 bases and 4 bases, in that order; junction bases with no gene match: 4. CDR3 in DNA: TGCGCCAGCAGCGGGGACAGTTATAATGAAAAACTGTTTTTT. Amino acid sequence: CASSGDSYNEKLFF.

V usage is TRBV7-3 and J usage is TRBJ1-2, with D unclear. Germline lookup yields CDR1 SGHTA and CDR2 FQGTGA. Trimming removed 5 bases from V and 6 bases from J, with 16 bases in between. There are 14 residues in the CDR3. The CDR3 is CASSPAGRSDGYTF. In DNA, the CDR3 is TGTGCCAGCAGCCCCGCGGGGAGGTCGGATGGCTACACCTTC.

Concerning this clone itself: Other DNA sequences of this sample code for an identical CDR3. The rearrangement uses TRBV12-2 and TRBJ2-7; the table names TRBD2, a call not compared with the DNA. TRBV12-2 has pseudogene status. This CDR3 region has 15 residues. CDR3 DNA sequence: TGTGCAAGTCGCTTACGGCGGGGGTCCTCCTACGAGCAGTACTTC. Protein sequence: CASRLRRGSSYEQYF.

The chain joins TRBV27 to TRBJ1-6, with D uncertain. CDR3 size: 16 residues. Between the trimmed V and J ends, which lost 4 bases and 0 bases, there was a span of 10 bases. Germline CDR1 is MNHEY and CDR2 is SMNVEV (reference sequence). The CDR3 here is CASSSPLSSYNSPLHF. CDR3 DNA: TGTGCCAGCAGTTCCCCCCTTAGCTCCTATAATTCACCCCTCCACTTT.

The chain uses TRBV9 and TRBJ2-7; 9 bases line up with TRBD1. The V and J ends lost 4 bases and 4 bases, in that order; junction bases with no gene match: 9. Germline V lookup: CDR1 SGDLS, CDR2 YYNGEE. The CDR3 has 15 residues. Here the CDR3 reads CASSPQGTGSYEQYF. The CDR3 DNA follows: TGTGCCAGCAGCCCGCAGGGGACAGGGTCTTACGAGCAGTACTTC.